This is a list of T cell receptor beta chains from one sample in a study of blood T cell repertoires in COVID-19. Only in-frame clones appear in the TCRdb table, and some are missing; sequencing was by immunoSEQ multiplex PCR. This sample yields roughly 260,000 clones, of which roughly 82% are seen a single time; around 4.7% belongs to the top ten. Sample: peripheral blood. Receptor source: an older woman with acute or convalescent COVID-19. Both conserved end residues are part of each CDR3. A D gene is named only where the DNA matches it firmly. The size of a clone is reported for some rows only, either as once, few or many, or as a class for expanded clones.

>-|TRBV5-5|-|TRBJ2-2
TGTGCCAGCAGCCAAGACAACTCGAACACCGGGGAGCTGTTTTTT
CASSQDNSNTGELFF
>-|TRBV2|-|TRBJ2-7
TGTGCCAGCAGTGCAGGGTCCTACGAGCAGTACTTC
CASSAGSYEQYF
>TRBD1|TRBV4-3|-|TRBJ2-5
TGCGCCAGCAGCCAAGACCCGACAGGGGGCGAAGGGGAGACCCAGTACTTC
CASSQDPTGGEGETQYF
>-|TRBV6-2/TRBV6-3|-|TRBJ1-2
TGTGCCAGCAGTAAACCGGACGGGGTTGGCTACACCTTC
CASSKPDGVGYTF
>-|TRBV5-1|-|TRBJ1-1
TGCGCCAGCAGCCTCCAGGGATTTGGCACTGAAGCTTTCTTT
CASSLQGFGTEAFF
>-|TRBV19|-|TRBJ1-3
TGTGCCAGTCAGCGCGATTACTCTGGAAACACCATATATTTT
CASQRDYSGNTIYF
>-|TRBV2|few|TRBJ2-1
TGTGCCAGCAGTCCCCCAGGGAACAATGAGCAGTTCTTC
CASSPPGNNEQFF
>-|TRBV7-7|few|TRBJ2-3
TGTGCTAGCAGCCTAGGTCAGGGATTCACGGATACGCAGTATTTT
CASSLGQGFTDTQYF
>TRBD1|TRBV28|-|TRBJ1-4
TGTGCCAGCAGCAGAACAGGGGAACTGTTTTTT
CASSRTGELFF
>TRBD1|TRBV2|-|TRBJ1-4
TGTGCCAGCAGGGACAGGGGAGTCGATAATGAAAAACTGTTTTTT
CASRDRGVDNEKLFF
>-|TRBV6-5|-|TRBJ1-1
TGTGCCAGCAGTTCGACGCCAGGGGATTATGAAGCTTTCTTT
CASSSTPGDYEAFF
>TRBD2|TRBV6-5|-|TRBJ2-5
TGTGCCAGCACTATAGCGGGGGGGCGAGGGGAGACCCAGTACTTC
CASTIAGGRGETQYF
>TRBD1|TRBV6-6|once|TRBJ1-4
TGTGCCAGCAGTCCTGGACAGGGGGCTAGTTCTAATGAAAAACTGTTTTTT
CASSPGQGASSNEKLFF
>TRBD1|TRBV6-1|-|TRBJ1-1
TGTGCCAGCAGTGCAGGGACAGGGGGCCGAGGATTTTTAGCTTTCTTT
CASSAGTGGRGFLAFF
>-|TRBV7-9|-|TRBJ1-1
TGTGCCAGCAGCTTATTACAGGGTCGGACTGAAGCTTTCTTT
CASSLLQGRTEAFF
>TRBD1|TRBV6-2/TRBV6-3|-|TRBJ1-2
TGTGCCAGCAGCTTTACAAGCGACAGGGCAACGACTAACTATGGCTACACCTTC
CASSFTSDRATTNYGYTF
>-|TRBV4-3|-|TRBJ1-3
TGCGCCAGCAGCCAAGATTACGGGGGAGGAGGAAACACCATATATTTT
CASSQDYGGGGNTIYF
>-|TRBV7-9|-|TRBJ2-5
TGTGCCAGCAGCTTCGGGGTTAGGGAGACCCAGTACTTC
CASSFGVRETQYF
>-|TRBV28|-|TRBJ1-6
TGTGCCAGTAGATCCCCGGGGAATTCACCCCTCCACTTT
CASRSPGNSPLHF
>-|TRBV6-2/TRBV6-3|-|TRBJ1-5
TGTGCCAGCAGTTACGCAGGGATTAGCAATCAGCCCCAGCATTTT
CASSYAGISNQPQHF
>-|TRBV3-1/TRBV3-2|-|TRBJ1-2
TGTGCCAGCAGCCCTGGGTCGGAGGCTTACTATGGCTACACCTTC
CASSPGSEAYYGYTF
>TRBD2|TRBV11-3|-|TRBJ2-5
TGTGCCTCCCCCGGGCGGACTAGCGGGGACCAAGAGACCCAGTACTTC
CASPGRTSGDQETQYF
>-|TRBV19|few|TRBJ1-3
TGTGCCAGTAGTATATATGGGGGGGCTTCTGGAAACACCATATATTTT
CASSIYGGASGNTIYF
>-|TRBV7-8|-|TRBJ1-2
TGTGCCAGCAGCCTAGACAGCCTCTATGGCTACACCTTC
CASSLDSLYGYTF
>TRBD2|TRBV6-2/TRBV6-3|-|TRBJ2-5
TGTGCCAGCAGTTACGTAGCGGGGGGAGCAGAGACCCAGTACTTC
CASSYVAGGAETQYF
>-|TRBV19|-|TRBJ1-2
TGTGCCAGTAGTACTAAAATAGGGGGCTATGGCTACACCTTC
CASSTKIGGYGYTF
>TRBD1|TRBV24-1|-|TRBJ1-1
TGTGCCACCAGTGATTACGGACAGGGGGGAGCTTTCTTT
CATSDYGQGGAFF
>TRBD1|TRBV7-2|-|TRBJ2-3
TGTGCCAGCAGCAAAGGGACAGCAAGCACAGATACGCAGTATTTT
CASSKGTASTDTQYF
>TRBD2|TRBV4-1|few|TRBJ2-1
TGCGCCAGCAGCCAACCTCTCCTAGCGGGGAACAATGAGCAGTTCTTC
CASSQPLLAGNNEQFF
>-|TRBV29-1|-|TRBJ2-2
TGCAGCGTTGGGCGGGGTCCCACCGGGGAGCTGTTTTTT
CSVGRGPTGELFF